Detailed here is one TCR beta chain. The target antigen is unknown. The assay was immunoSEQ multiplex PCR, and TCRdb's table has in-frame clones only and misses some. The sample lists 120,000 or so clones, approximately 92% occurring once. The data were obtained in a study of OX40 agonist ivuxolimab in advanced cancers. On the study more broadly: The diagnoses of dose-escalation patients were hepatocellular carcinoma, melanoma, renal cell or head and neck cancer. Whole-study findings and limits: Expanded peripheral T-cell antigen specificity went undetermined.

The CDR3 runs to 14 residues. V lost 6 bases and J lost 7; bases outside the gene matches: 11. Germline values: CDR1 MDHEN, CDR2 SYDVKM. Researchers took blood at baseline, on cycle 4 day 1, and on cycle 7 day 1. Here the sequenced sample was CD4+ or CD8+ T cells sorted from blood, taken in a trial of the OX40 agonist ivuxolimab. The chain couples TRBV28 to TRBJ1-1, with 7 bases identical to TRBD1. This receptor was taken from an adult with an advanced solid tumor such as melanoma, head and neck, liver or kidney cancer. The CDR3 here is CASRPGQVMGEAFF. As DNA, the CDR3 is TGTGCCAGCAGGCCCGGACAGGTGATGGGTGAAGCTTTCTTT. Full variable domain (outside the CDR3, taken from reference TRBV28 and TRBJ1-1): DVKVTQSSRYLVKRTGEKVFLECVQDMDHENMFWYRQDPGLGLRLIYFSYDVKMKEKGDIPEGYSVSREKKERFSLILESASTNQTSMYLCASRPGQVMGEAFFGQGTRLTVV.